This TCR beta chain was identified in a study of cytomegalovirus exposure and HLA in healthy donors. Study conclusions and caveats: Reported findings show TCR beta sequences accurately forecast HLA-A and HLA-B alleles in most subjects. TCR beta V- and J-gene trimming, according to a later analysis, was linked to a missense DCLRE1C variant. Several top significant clusters appeared, in a later analysis, to be linked to common viral pathogens.

The PCR ran on 60 Vbeta and 13 Jbeta primers. The protocol was immunoSEQ multiplex PCR, while the TCRdb copy is restricted to in-frame clones and leaves out a portion. The top ten clones hold about 1.7% of a sample with 110,000 to 150,000 clones, roughly four fifths of them seen once. Worth noting for this clone: Its target is not known.

V was pared by 2 bases and J by 3 bases, with 8 bases between. Germline loops: CDR1 MDHEN, CDR2 SYDVKM. This CDR3 region has 14 residues. The sequenced material came from PBMCs. The origin of this receptor is a female donor in good health and CMV-seronegative. This chain connects TRBV28 to TRBJ1-3, with a possible D match to TRBD1 (5 bases). DNA of the CDR3: TGTGCCAGCAGTTTAACGGGGGATGGAAACACCATATATTTT. It specifies CASSLTGDGNTIYF.